These 30 T cell receptor beta chains were all obtained from the same sample, sequenced in a study of blood T cell repertoires in COVID-19. Only in-frame clones appear in the TCRdb table, and some are missing; sequencing was by immunoSEQ multiplex PCR. This table holds more than 300,000 clones, more than 75% found once. Sequencing was performed on PBMCs or T cells enriched from blood (not recorded which). The receptors here all came from a man aged 40-50 years in a cohort exposed to, infected with or recovered from COVID-19 (not recorded which).

The chain recombines TRBV18 with TRBJ2-7; 8 positions agree with TRBD2. Germline lookup yields CDR1 KGHSH and CDR2 LQKENI. The CDR3 consists of 15 residues. The V gene end was trimmed by 3 bases and the J gene end by 1 base; junction bases not matched to a gene: 5. The CDR3 here is CASSPPLAGSYEQYF. The CDR3 DNA is TGTGCCAGCTCACCGCCTCTAGCGGGTTCCTACGAGCAGTACTTC. Filled out from reference TRBV18 and TRBJ2-7, the complete variable domain reads NAGVMQNPRHLVRRRGQEARLRCSPMKGHSHVYWYRQLPEEGLKFMVYLQKENIIDESGMPKERFSAEFPKEGPSILRIQQVVRGDSAAYFCASSPPLAGSYEQYFGPGTRLTVT.

The chain employs TRBV28 and TRBJ1-3; D gene unclear. CDR1 and CDR2 from the germline V gene are MDHEN and SYDVKM. With 7 bases removed from V and 0 bases from J, the gap between germline ends came to 16 bases. The CDR3 loop spans 16 amino acids. The CDR3 is CASTAVGTSSGNTIYF. CDR3 coding DNA: TGTGCCAGCACTGCGGTAGGAACGAGCTCTGGAAACACCATATATTTT.

The V and J genes are TRBV7-7 and TRBJ1-2; a weak D match, TRBD1 (6 bases). V gave up 0 bases and J gave up 0 bases, with 14 bases separating them. The CDR3 has 17 amino acids. Germline loops: CDR1 SSHAT, CDR2 FNYEAQ (reference sequence). CDR3 protein: CASSLAQGSYSNYGYTF. DNA of the CDR3: TGTGCCAGCAGCTTAGCGCAGGGGTCTTATTCTAACTATGGCTACACCTTC.

The rearrangement uses TRBV5-1 and TRBJ1-1; the match to TRBD1 covers 7 bases. The CDR3 covers 14 residues. Unmatched junction bases numbered 4, after V lost 1 base and J lost 4 bases. The germline gives CDR1 SGHRS, CDR2 YFSETQ. The CDR3, as DNA: TGCGCCAGCAGCTTGAGGGGGCTGAGCACTGAAGCTTTCTTT. Protein sequence: CASSLRGLSTEAFF.

This clone was seen just once. The chain employs TRBV20-1 and TRBJ2-3, with TRBD2 as a possible D gene (5 bases). This CDR3 comprises 17 residues. The germline gives CDR1 DFQATT, CDR2 SNEGSKA (reference sequence). The V end lost 3 bases, the J end lost 6 bases, and 25 bases lay between the germline ends. The CDR3 DNA follows: TGCAGTGCTAGTCTCCCCCGGGCGGGTACCCACGGGGATACGCAGTATTTT. This translates into CSASLPRAGTHGDTQYF.

The chain recombines TRBV7-8 with TRBJ2-3; D may be TRBD2 (5 bases). With 1 base removed from V and 3 bases from J, the gap between germline ends came to 8 bases. Germline lookup yields CDR1 SGHVS and CDR2 FQNEAQ. This CDR3 is built from 14 residues. CDR3 sequence (DNA): TGTGCCAGCAGCTTAGGAGCGGCGACAGATACGCAGTATTTT. Its translation: CASSLGAATDTQYF.

The chain combines TRBV19 with TRBJ1-1; D is unresolved. Germline V gene lookup returns CDR1 LNHDA and CDR2 SQIVND (reference sequence). The V end lost 6 bases, the J end lost 1 base, and 3 bases lay between the germline ends. The CDR3 extends over 11 amino acids. The CDR3 DNA reads TGTGCCAGTAGGCGGAACACTGAAGCTTTCTTT. Translating gives CASRRNTEAFF. The full variable domain, with the rest looked up from reference TRBV19 and TRBJ1-1, is DGGITQSPKYLFRKEGQNVTLSCEQNLNHDAMYWYRQDPGQGLRLIYYSQIVNDFQKGDIAEGYSVSREKKESFPLTVTSAQKNPTAFYLCASRRNTEAFFGQGTRLTVV.

The chain has TRBV14 and TRBJ2-7, with 11 bases aligning to TRBD2. This CDR3 contains 14 residues. The germline CDR1 and CDR2 sequences are SGHDN and FVKESK. The trim removed 0 bases at V and 12 bases at J, leaving 7 bases unmatched. CDR3 in amino acids: CASSQDTSGRFPYF. The CDR3 bases are TGTGCCAGCAGCCAAGACACTAGCGGGAGATTTCCGTACTTC.

The chain has TRBV5-4 and TRBJ2-7, with 9 nucleotides matching TRBD2. V shed 1 base, J shed 6 bases, and the junction held 5 bases outside the gene matches. CDR1 SGHNT and CDR2 YYREEE come from the germline V gene (reference sequence). The CDR3 spans 14 residues. DNA for the CDR3: TGTGCCAGCAGCTTGAATGCGGGAGGGCTCGAGCAGTACTTC. Translating it yields CASSLNAGGLEQYF.

As for this clone: The same CDR3 is also encoded by other DNA sequences in this sample. The chain links TRBV30 to TRBJ1-1; D perhaps matches TRBD1 (6 bases). V dropped 0 bases and J dropped 3 bases, with 8 bases sitting between them. This CDR3 is 13 amino acids long. Germline V gives CDR1 GTSNPN, CDR2 SVGIG (reference sequence). The CDR3, as DNA: TGTGCCTGGAGTGTACAGGGAGACACTGAAGCTTTCTTT. This gives the protein CAWSVQGDTEAFF.

The V call is TRBV5-8, the J call TRBJ1-5; possible D gene TRBD1, 5 bases. The ends were cut back, 4 bases at V and 6 bases at J, with 14 bases in the middle. The V gene's germline CDR1 is SGHTS and CDR2 YDEGEE. The CDR3 loop spans 14 amino acids. The CDR3 sequence: CASSKGIEAQPQHF. CDR3 in DNA: TGTGCCAGCAGCAAGGGGATTGAGGCTCAGCCCCAGCATTTT.

The chain employs TRBV16 and TRBJ1-1; D possibly corresponds to TRBD1 (5 bases). CDR3 length: 14 residues. The V gene's germline CDR1 is KGHSY and CDR2 FQNENV. V was trimmed by 3 bases and J by 5 bases, leaving 13 bases between them. The CDR3 DNA follows: TGTGCCAGCAGCCAGCTGGGGCGCGGTACTGAAGCTTTCTTT. It yields the protein CASSQLGRGTEAFF. The full variable domain, rest sourced from reference TRBV16 and TRBJ1-1, is GEEVAQTPKHLVRGEGQKAKLYCAPIKGHSYVFWYQQVLKNEFKFLISFQNENVFDETGMPKERFSAKCLPNSPCSLEIQATKLEDSAVYFCASSQLGRGTEAFFGQGTRLTVV.

Here the CDR3 reads CASSMGLAGGLNEQFF. CDR3 in DNA: TGTGCCAGTAGTATGGGACTAGCGGGAGGACTCAATGAGCAGTTCTTC. The chain recombines TRBV19 with TRBJ2-1, with 15 bases identical to TRBD2. CDR1 and CDR2 (germline): LNHDA, SQIVND (reference sequence). V lost 3 bases, J lost 6 bases, and 3 bases stayed unmatched. This CDR3 is 16 amino acids long.

This chain connects TRBV4-1 to TRBJ2-7; D not certain. This CDR3 spans 14 amino acids. Germline CDR1 and CDR2: MGHRA and YSYEKL. Trimming stripped 0 bases from V and 2 bases from J, with 8 bases between. CDR3 bases: TGCGCCAGCAGCCAAGATAGAACAGCCTACGAGCAGTACTTC. It codes for CASSQDRTAYEQYF.

The gene calls are TRBV4-1 and TRBJ1-4; D may be TRBD1 (6 bases). The germline V and J ends were trimmed by 4 bases and 7 bases, with 16 bases remaining between them. The CDR3 has 15 residues. Per germline, CDR1 MGHRA and CDR2 YSYEKL. The CDR3 nucleotides read TGCGCCAGCAGCCCCGGGACAATCTCGTCTGAAAAACTGTTTTTT. This encodes CASSPGTISSEKLFF.

The sample holds one count of this clone. J is TRBJ1-1 and V is TRBV2; D gene uncertain. The CDR3 consists of 14 residues. The V gene's germline CDR1 is SNHLY and CDR2 FYNNEI. V was trimmed by 7 bases and J by 1 base, leaving 13 bases between them. CDR3 sequence reads: CASTPNRGNTEAFF. CDR3 sequence (DNA): TGTGCCAGCACCCCTAATCGAGGGAACACTGAAGCTTTCTTT.

The chain is built from TRBV7-2 and TRBJ2-1; 14 bases agree with TRBD2. This CDR3 contains 15 residues. Germline-derived CDR1 and CDR2 are SGHTA and FQGNSA. V trimming: 3 bases; J trimming: 6 bases; junction bases outside the gene matches: 1. CDR3 in DNA: TGTGCCAGCAGCTTGGGACTAGCGGGAGTCAATGAGCAGTTCTTC. Translating it yields CASSLGLAGVNEQFF.

The chain combines TRBV7-2 with TRBJ2-4, with a tentative D call TRBD2 (6 bases). The ends were cut back, 5 bases at V and 0 bases at J, with 8 bases in the middle. CDR3 length: 14 residues. Germline CDR1 and CDR2: SGHTA and FQGNSA. The CDR3 reads CASSGGLAKNIQYF. Written as DNA, the CDR3 is TGTGCCAGCAGCGGAGGGTTAGCCAAAAACATTCAGTACTTC. Together with reference TRBV7-2 and TRBJ2-4, the CDR3 gives the full variable domain: GAGVSQSPSNKVTEKGKDVELRCDPISGHTALYWYRQSLGQGLEFLIYFQGNSAPDKSGLPSDRFSAERTGGSVSTLTIQRTQQEDSAVYLCASSGGLAKNIQYFGAGTRLSVL.

This chain joins TRBV14 and TRBJ2-1; 9 positions match TRBD2. Germline values: CDR1 SGHDN, CDR2 FVKESK. The CDR3 contains 17 residues. V was clipped by 3 bases and J by 7 bases; unmatched bases: 13. For the CDR3, the DNA is TGTGCCAGCAGCCAGGCTCCGGGACTAGCCATCCCGAATGAGCAGTTCTTC. This translates into CASSQAPGLAIPNEQFF.

The chain recombines TRBV5-1 with TRBJ2-6; perhaps TRBD2 as D (5 bases). Trimming removed 4 bases from V and 0 bases from J, with 8 bases in between. The CDR3 extends over 15 amino acids. In germline, CDR1 is SGHRS, CDR2 YFSETQ. CDR3 in amino acids: CASSAGSSGANVLTF. For the CDR3, the DNA is TGCGCCAGCAGCGCGGGTTCCTCTGGGGCCAACGTCCTGACTTTC.

The rearrangement uses TRBV7-9 and TRBJ1-1; tentatively, D is TRBD1 (5 bases). This CDR3 is 12 amino acids long. Trimming removed 8 bases at V and 5 bases at J, with 12 bases between. Germline V CDR1 and CDR2: SEHNR, FQNEAQ (reference sequence). CDR3 region: CASDQRGTEAFF. The CDR3 DNA follows: TGTGCCAGCGATCAAAGGGGTACTGAAGCTTTCTTT.

The chain employs TRBV4-2 and TRBJ2-2; TRBD1 matches at 10 bases. The CDR3 contains 16 residues. The ends lost 1 base at V and 6 bases at J; junction bases unmatched: 5. Germline values: CDR1 LGHNA, CDR2 YNFKEQ. The CDR3 reads CASSQVAGQGAGELFF. CDR3 nucleotide sequence: TGTGCCAGCAGCCAAGTGGCCGGACAGGGGGCCGGGGAGCTGTTTTTT.

This CDR3 is CASSPGSVNTEAFF. The CDR3 region has the DNA TGCGCCAGCAGTCCGGGGAGCGTGAACACTGAAGCTTTCTTT. V and J are TRBV5-1 and TRBJ1-1; no firm D call. There are 14 residues in the CDR3. V lost 5 bases to trimming and J lost 0 bases, with 11 bases between them. Germline-derived CDR1 and CDR2 are SGHRS and YFSETQ. The variable domain in full, with the rest retrieved from reference TRBV5-1 and TRBJ1-1, is KAGVTQTPRYLIKTRGQQVTLSCSPISGHRSVSWYQQTPGQGLQFLFEYFSETQRNKGNFPGRFSGRQFSNSRSEMNVSTLELGDSALYLCASSPGSVNTEAFFGQGTRLTVV.

This rearrangement joins TRBV24-1 to TRBJ2-3; possibly TRBD2 for D (6 bases). V dropped 3 bases and J dropped 1 base, with 13 bases sitting between them. Germline V gene lookup returns CDR1 KGHDR and CDR2 SFDVKD. The CDR3 totals 16 residues. CDR3: CATSDPSGWGTDTQYF. The CDR3 bases are TGTGCCACCAGTGATCCGAGCGGGTGGGGCACAGATACGCAGTATTTT.

The rearrangement joins TRBV19 to TRBJ1-2, with D tentatively TRBD1 (6 bases). V dropped 7 bases and J dropped 4 bases, with 13 bases sitting between them. This CDR3 comprises 13 residues. Germline lookup yields CDR1 LNHDA and CDR2 SQIVND (reference sequence). In DNA, the CDR3 is TGTGCCAGTACCCCGACAGGAACCTATGGCTACACCTTC. It is translated as CASTPTGTYGYTF.

CDR3 sequence (DNA): TGTGCCATCAGCCTACAGGGCTCCAACACTGAAGCTTTCTTT. Its translation: CAISLQGSNTEAFF. This chain connects TRBV10-3 to TRBJ1-1, with D perhaps matching TRBD1 (6 bases). CDR3 length: 14 amino acids. CDR1 ENHRY and CDR2 SYGVKD come from the germline V gene. With 6 bases removed from V and 2 bases from J, the gap between germline ends came to 13 bases.

The rearrangement joins TRBV5-1 to TRBJ1-4; 10 nucleotides line up with TRBD1. CDR3 length equals 17 residues. The J segment lost 3 bases and the V segment lost 4 bases, leaving 9 bases of the junction unmatched. Per the germline V gene, CDR1 is SGHRS and CDR2 is YFSETQ. Here the CDR3 DNA reads TGCGCCAGCAGCCGGACAGGGGGGACGGTTGCTAATGAAAAACTGTTTTTT. This encodes CASSRTGGTVANEKLFF.

In nucleotides, the CDR3 is TGTGCCAGTAGTATACGTGCTAGCGGGAGTAAAGAGCAGTACTTC. It is translated as CASSIRASGSKEQYF. The chain recombines TRBV19 with TRBJ2-7, with 10 nucleotides matching TRBD2. The junction had 8 bases not matched to a gene; V was cut back by 2 bases and J by 7 bases. CDR3 length: 15 amino acids. Per the germline V gene, CDR1 is LNHDA and CDR2 is SQIVND (reference sequence).

This clone occurred once. The chain joins TRBV10-3 to TRBJ2-2; 9 bases are a match to TRBD2. With V trimmed by 3 bases and J by 6 bases, 11 bases remained unmatched. CDR1 is ENHRY, CDR2 SYGVKD, per germline. CDR3 length: 17 residues. The CDR3 DNA is TGTGCCATCAGTGATAAGATAGCGGGAGTCGGGGCCGGGGAGCTGTTTTTT. Protein: CAISDKIAGVGAGELFF.

This chain joins TRBV6-4 and TRBJ2-3, with TRBD2 identical over 8 bases. The CDR3 is 15 residues long. V shed 4 bases and J 2 bases; nucleotides not matched to a gene: 5. Germline V CDR1 and CDR2: MRHNA, SNTAGT. The CDR3 region has the DNA TGTGCCAGCAGTGTTGTTAGCGGGGCCACAGATACGCAGTATTTT. This encodes CASSVVSGATDTQYF.